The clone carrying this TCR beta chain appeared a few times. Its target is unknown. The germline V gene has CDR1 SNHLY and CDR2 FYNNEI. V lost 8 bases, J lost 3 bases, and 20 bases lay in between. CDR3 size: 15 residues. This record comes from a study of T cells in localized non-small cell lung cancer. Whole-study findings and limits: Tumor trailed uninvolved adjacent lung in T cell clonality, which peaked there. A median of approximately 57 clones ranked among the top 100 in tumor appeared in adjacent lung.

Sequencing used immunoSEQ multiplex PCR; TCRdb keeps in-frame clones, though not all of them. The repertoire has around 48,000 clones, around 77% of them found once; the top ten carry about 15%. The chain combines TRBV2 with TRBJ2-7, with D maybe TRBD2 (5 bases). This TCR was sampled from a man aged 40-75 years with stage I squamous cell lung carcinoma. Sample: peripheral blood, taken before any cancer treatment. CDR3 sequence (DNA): TGTGCCAGCCTTATGGAGGTCGGCAGAAGCTACGAGCAGTACTTC. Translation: CASLMEVGRSYEQYF.